The rows below give T cell receptor beta chains drawn from one sample of a study of blood T cells in healthy people across ages. TCRdb recomputed calls from the 5' RACE reads with MiXCR, one row per CDR3 protein. The sample yields 1.8 million or so distinct CDR3 sequences, about 39% seen once. Sequencing input: blood. The receptors here all came from a human donor in good health. Each CDR3 is given with its conserved first and last residue. The D gene is left open where the match is weak. Size is stated for part of the rows, as once, few or many counts, or as a class when the clone is expanded.

V: TRBV20-1; D: .; J: TRBJ2-3; size: .; CDR3: CSVGGGGVGTDTQYF; DNA: TGCAGTGTGGGGGGGGGCGGGGTCGGCACAGATACGCAGTATTTT
V: TRBV29-1; D: .; J: TRBJ1-1; size: few; CDR3: CSVVGAVGTEAFF; DNA: TGCAGCGTTGTTGGGGCCGTAGGGACTGAAGCTTTCTTT
V: TRBV5-1; D: .; J: TRBJ2-4; size: .; CDR3: CASAGDKNIQYF; DNA: TGCGCCAGCGCCGGGGACAAAAACATTCAGTACTTC
V: TRBV29-1; D: TRBD1; J: TRBJ2-6; size: few; CDR3: CSVEGGQGATGANVLTF; DNA: TGCAGCGTTGAAGGGGGACAGGGGGCGACTGGGGCCAACGTCCTGACTTTC
V: TRBV5-1; D: .; J: TRBJ1-1; size: few; CDR3: CASSMGPPLNTEAFF; DNA: TGCGCCAGCAGCATGGGACCTCCCTTGAACACTGAAGCTTTCTTT
V: TRBV12-3/TRBV12-4; D: .; J: TRBJ2-7; size: few; CDR3: CASSPRRAPSYEQYF; DNA: TGTGCCAGCAGTCCACGCCGCGCTCCCTCCTACGAGCAGTACTTC
V: TRBV12-3/TRBV12-4; D: .; J: TRBJ2-7; size: few; CDR3: CASSSRTISYEQYF; DNA: TGTGCCAGCAGTTCCAGGACTATTAGCTACGAGCAGTACTTC
V: TRBV7-2; D: .; J: TRBJ1-2; size: .; CDR3: CASSVPNRDGYTF; DNA: TGTGCCAGCAGCGTACCAAACAGGGACGGCTACACCTTC
V: TRBV7-8; D: TRBD2; J: TRBJ2-1; size: .; CDR3: CVSSISGATYNGQFF; DNA: TGTGTCAGCAGTATAAGCGGGGCCACCTACAATGGGCAGTTCTTC
V: TRBV5-1; D: .; J: TRBJ1-1; size: few; CDR3: CASSLRPQGLNTEAFF; DNA: TGCGCCAGCAGCTTGCGCCCACAGGGACTGAACACTGAAGCTTTCTTT
V: TRBV3-1; D: TRBD1; J: TRBJ2-7; size: .; CDR3: CASSQAGTENSYEQYF; DNA: TGTGCCAGCAGCCAGGCCGGGACAGAGAACTCCTACGAGCAGTACTTC
V: TRBV11-2; D: .; J: TRBJ1-1; size: .; CDR3: CASSSGWAGRDGAFF; DNA: TGTGCCAGCAGCTCAGGATGGGCCGGAAGGGATGGAGCTTTCTTT
V: TRBV25-1; D: .; J: TRBJ2-5; size: many; CDR3: CASSRLMGTQYF; DNA: TGTGCCAGCAGCAGGCTAATGGGGACCCAGTACTTC
V: TRBV20-1; D: .; J: TRBJ2-1; size: once; CDR3: CSALAYNEQFF; DNA: TGCAGTGCTTTAGCATACAATGAGCAGTTCTTC
V: TRBV7-2; D: .; J: TRBJ2-3; size: .; CDR3: CASRNRGLEYF; DNA: TGTGCCAGCAGAAACCGGGGCCTCGAGTATTTT
V: TRBV13; D: TRBD2; J: TRBJ2-3; size: few; CDR3: CASSSPGREGDTQYF; DNA: TGTGCCAGCAGCTCACCCGGCAGGGAGGGAGATACGCAGTATTTT
V: TRBV19; D: .; J: TRBJ2-3; size: .; CDR3: CASSIGGDTQYF; DNA: TGTGCCAGTAGTATTGGTGGGGATACGCAGTATTTT
V: TRBV5-1; D: .; J: TRBJ2-1; size: few; CDR3: CASSLDPGMVDEQFF; DNA: TGCGCCAGCAGCTTGGATCCAGGAATGGTCGATGAGCAGTTCTTC
V: TRBV5-1; D: .; J: TRBJ2-7; size: .; CDR3: CASSLESREDDEQYF; DNA: TGCGCCAGCAGCTTGGAGTCCAGGGAGGACGACGAGCAGTACTTC
V: TRBV5-6; D: TRBD1; J: TRBJ2-1; size: .; CDR3: CASRSATGTGAYNEQFF; DNA: TGTGCCAGCAGATCGGCCACCGGGACAGGGGCTTACAATGAGCAGTTCTTC
V: TRBV6-2/TRBV6-3; D: .; J: TRBJ2-7; size: many; CDR3: CASSSWGMSYEQYF; DNA: TGTGCCAGCAGTTCATGGGGGATGTCGTACGAGCAGTACTTC
V: TRBV28; D: TRBD1; J: TRBJ2-7; size: .; CDR3: CASTSGGQESYEQYF; DNA: TGTGCCAGCACCTCAGGGGGTCAAGAGTCCTACGAGCAGTACTTC